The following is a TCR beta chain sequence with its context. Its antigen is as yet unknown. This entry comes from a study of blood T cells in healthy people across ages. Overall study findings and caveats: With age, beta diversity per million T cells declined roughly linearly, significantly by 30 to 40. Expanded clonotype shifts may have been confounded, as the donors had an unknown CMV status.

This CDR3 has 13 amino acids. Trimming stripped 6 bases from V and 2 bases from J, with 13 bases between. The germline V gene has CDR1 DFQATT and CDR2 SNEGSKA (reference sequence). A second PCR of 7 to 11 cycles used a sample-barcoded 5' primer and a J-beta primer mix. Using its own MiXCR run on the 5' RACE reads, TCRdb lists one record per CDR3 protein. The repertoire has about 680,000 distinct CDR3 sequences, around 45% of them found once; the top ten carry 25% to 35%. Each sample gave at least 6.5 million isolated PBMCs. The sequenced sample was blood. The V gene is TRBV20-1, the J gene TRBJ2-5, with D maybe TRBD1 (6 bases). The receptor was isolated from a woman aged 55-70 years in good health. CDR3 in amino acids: CSAQTDRQETQYF. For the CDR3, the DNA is TGCAGTGCGCAGACGGACAGACAAGAGACCCAGTACTTC.